What follows is one TCR beta chain and its context. Antigen unknown. TCRdb keeps only in-frame clones here, not all; method: immunoSEQ multiplex PCR. The sample yields fewer than 150,000 clones, 86% seen once. The data were obtained in a study of T cell responses to AZD1222 COVID-19 vaccine. Looking at the study overall: Pooled in the analysis were second doses at about 4 or about 12 weeks. General study findings and limits: Repertoires were obtained solely post-peak T cell response. CD4 TCRs covered the whole spike, strongest at regions 160-218 and 743-854. Seropositive AZD1222 recipients at baseline numbered only six or seven.

The ends were cut back, 4 bases at V and 0 bases at J, with 13 bases in the middle. The CDR3 contains 16 residues. The germline CDR1 and CDR2 sequences are SGHDT and YYEEEE. This specimen was peripheral blood, taken on day 0 of AZD1222 vaccination. V gene TRBV5-6 combines with J gene TRBJ2-2; D might be TRBD2 (6 bases). The sequence was obtained from an adult in good health. This CDR3 reads CASSGGGTPNTGELFF. The CDR3 DNA sequence: TGTGCCAGCAGCGGGGGAGGAACACCGAACACCGGGGAGCTGTTTTTT.